Shown below are 20 T cell receptor beta chains from a single sample sequenced in a study of shared clonotypes between healthy human individuals. The data were produced by immunoSEQ multiplex PCR, yet TCRdb's version contains in-frame clones alone and is incomplete. The sample lists 2 million to 2.5 million clones, about 94% occurring once. Material for sequencing was naive CD4+ T cells sorted from blood. Noted subset: CD45RA+ positively selected. All receptors come from a man aged 18-30 years in good health.

The chain carries TRBV9 and TRBJ2-3; 8 positions match TRBD1. After removal of 4 bases from V and 4 bases from J, the junction contained 11 bases not matched to a gene. The CDR3 spans 16 residues. Germline V lookup: CDR1 SGDLS, CDR2 YYNGEE. The CDR3 is CASSSIDPQGADTQYF. The CDR3 coding sequence is TGTGCCAGCAGCTCTATAGATCCACAGGGGGCAGATACGCAGTATTTT.

V is TRBV19 and J is TRBJ2-7, with D hard to call. Germline lookup yields CDR1 LNHDA and CDR2 SQIVND (reference sequence). V dropped 3 bases and J dropped 2 bases, with 11 bases sitting between them. CDR3 length: 14 residues. The DNA of the CDR3 is TGTGCCAGTAGTATGCGGCAGATGACCTACGAGCAGTACTTC. It is translated as CASSMRQMTYEQYF.

V is TRBV6-5 and J is TRBJ1-1; 10 positions match TRBD1. CDR3 length: 13 residues. V gave up 6 bases and J gave up 5 bases; unmatched junction bases: 3. The germline CDR1 and CDR2 sequences are MNHEY and SVGAGI. The CDR3 DNA reads TGTGCCAGCAGGGACAGGGGGGGAACTGAAGCTTTCTTT. Translated, it gives CASRDRGGTEAFF.

The rearrangement uses TRBV30 and TRBJ1-2; weak D call: TRBD1 (5 bases). Germline V gene sequence: CDR1 GTSNPN, CDR2 SVGIG (reference sequence). This CDR3 is built from 14 residues. Trimming pared 2 bases from V and 5 bases from J, leaving 15 bases between. The CDR3 is CAWSLGVVVYGYTF. The CDR3 DNA sequence: TGTGCCTGGAGTTTAGGGGTGGTGGTGTATGGCTACACCTTC. The full variable domain, rest sourced from reference TRBV30 and TRBJ1-2, is SQTIHQWPATLVQPVGSPLSLECTVEGTSNPNLYWYRQAAGRGLQLLFYSVGIGQISSEVPQNLSASRPQDRQFILSSKKLLLSDSGFYLCAWSLGVVVYGYTFGSGTRLTVV.

With regard to this clone: This CDR3 is also generated by other DNA sequences in the sample. The V gene is TRBV18, the J gene TRBJ2-3; no clear D. The CDR3 consists of 14 residues. The germline V gene encodes CDR1 KGHSH and CDR2 LQKENI. V gave up 3 bases and J gave up 6 bases, with 13 bases separating them. The CDR3 region is CASSPLAVGDTQYF. Here the CDR3 DNA reads TGTGCCAGCTCACCTTTGGCGGTGGGGGATACGCAGTATTTT. Full variable domain (outside the CDR3, taken from reference TRBV18 and TRBJ2-3): NAGVMQNPRHLVRRRGQEARLRCSPMKGHSHVYWYRQLPEEGLKFMVYLQKENIIDESGMPKERFSAEFPKEGPSILRIQQVVRGDSAAYFCASSPLAVGDTQYFGPGTRLTVL.

The chain links TRBV6-5 to TRBJ1-2, with 8 bases that match TRBD1. CDR1 is MNHEY, CDR2 SVGAGI, per germline. This CDR3 contains 13 residues. V trimming: 6 bases; J trimming: 8 bases; junction bases outside the gene matches: 8. In DNA, the CDR3 is TGTGCCAGCAGCTTCGACAGGGGAAGAGGCTACACCTTC. This gives the protein CASSFDRGRGYTF.

The J gene is TRBJ1-5, the V gene TRBV6-1; D call uncertain. The V gene's germline CDR1 is MNHNS and CDR2 SASEGT. The length of the CDR3 is 14 residues. V lost 8 bases and J lost 0, with 11 bases in between. Here the CDR3 DNA reads TGTGCCAGCGATCTAGGGTTTAGCAATCAGCCCCAGCATTTT. Its protein product is CASDLGFSNQPQHF.

J is TRBJ2-2 and V is TRBV2; 8 bases agree with TRBD1. The length of the CDR3 is 17 residues. The V and J ends lost 8 bases and 1 base, in that order; junction bases with no gene match: 12. Per the germline V gene, CDR1 is SNHLY and CDR2 is FYNNEI. The CDR3 loop reads CASRHRGQVENTGELFF. In DNA, the CDR3 is TGTGCCAGCCGACATAGGGGACAGGTAGAGAACACCGGGGAGCTGTTTTTT. Full variable domain (rest looked up from reference TRBV2 and TRBJ2-2): EPEVTQTPSHQVTQMGQEVILRCVPISNHLYFYWYRQILGQKVEFLVSFYNNEISEKSEIFDDQFSVERPDGSNFTLKIRSTKLEDSAMYFCASRHRGQVENTGELFFGEGSRLTVL.

This clone was recorded only once. The chain carries TRBV29-1 and TRBJ2-1; 8 bases agree with TRBD1. The CDR3 is 14 amino acids. Germline V gene data show CDR1 as SQVTM and CDR2 as ANQGSEA. J was trimmed by 5 bases and V by 4 bases; bases with no gene match: 7. The CDR3 DNA is TGCAGCGTTGTGGGCCAGGGGGCAAACAATGAGCAGTTCTTC. Its protein is CSVVGQGANNEQFF.

The CDR3 DNA reads as TGCGCCAGCAAGGATACAGACTCGAACACCGGGGAGCTGTTTTTT. As protein: CASKDTDSNTGELFF. The chain couples TRBV10-1 to TRBJ2-2; D ambiguous. The CDR3 extends over 15 amino acids. Trimming removed 7 bases from V and 0 bases from J, with 12 bases in between. Germline V gene sequence: CDR1 WNHNN, CDR2 SYGVQD (reference sequence).

This clone has just one count. This sequence joins TRBV25-1 and TRBJ1-2, with D maybe TRBD1 (6 bases). The germline gives CDR1 MGHDK, CDR2 SYGVNS. CDR3 length equals 14 residues. Trimming stripped 10 bases from V and 4 bases from J, with 19 bases between. The CDR3, as DNA: TGTGCCACCATGGGGGGCCCCACTTTCTATGGCTACACCTTC. The encoded protein is CATMGGPTFYGYTF.

The chain couples TRBV4-1 to TRBJ1-1, with unresolved D. Between the trimmed V and J ends, which lost 5 bases and 4 bases, there was a span of 17 bases. This CDR3 region has 15 residues. Germline values: CDR1 MGHRA, CDR2 YSYEKL. CDR3 in DNA: TGCGCCAGCAGCAGCGATTCCGGCGATGGCACTGAAGCTTTCTTT. This gives the protein CASSSDSGDGTEAFF.

About this clone itself: Other nucleotide sequences from this sample produce the same CDR3. The chain combines TRBV2 with TRBJ2-5; D is unclear. With 2 bases removed from V and 5 bases from J, the gap between germline ends came to 6 bases. Germline V gene data show CDR1 as SNHLY and CDR2 as FYNNEI. CDR3 length equals 12 residues. The CDR3 sequence is CASSEQGETQYF. DNA of the CDR3: TGTGCCAGCAGTGAACAAGGGGAGACCCAGTACTTC.

The chain joins TRBV6-1 to TRBJ1-1; D possibly corresponds to TRBD1 (5 bases). CDR1 and CDR2 (germline): MNHNS, SASEGT. V lost 6 bases and J lost 3, with 11 bases in between. This CDR3 region has 13 residues. The CDR3 nucleotides are TGTGCCAGCAGAGTGGGGGGATACACTGAAGCTTTCTTT. Amino acid sequence: CASRVGGYTEAFF.

The CDR3 nucleotides are TGCGCCAGCAGCCACGGACTCAGCTCCTACGAGCAGTACTTC. It yields the protein CASSHGLSSYEQYF. This sequence joins TRBV5-1 and TRBJ2-7; D possibly corresponds to TRBD2 (5 bases). CDR1 is SGHRS and CDR2 is YFSETQ in the germline V gene. This CDR3 has 14 residues. V gave up 4 bases and J gave up 0 bases, with 11 bases separating them.

This clone has more than one count but fewer than ten. The chain joins TRBV6-1 to TRBJ2-7; TRBD1 agrees at 7 bases. Trimming removed 4 bases from V and 4 bases from J; junction bases left unmatched: 4. In germline, CDR1 is MNHNS, CDR2 SASEGT. This CDR3 has 13 amino acids. CDR3 sequence: CASSAYRGYEQYF. In DNA, the CDR3 is TGTGCCAGCAGTGCTTACAGGGGTTACGAGCAGTACTTC.

The V and J genes are TRBV10-1 and TRBJ1-6; a weak D match, TRBD1 (6 bases). The length of the CDR3 is 13 residues. Germline loops: CDR1 WNHNN, CDR2 SYGVQD (reference sequence). The V end lost 9 bases, the J end lost 2 bases, and 8 bases lay between the germline ends. The DNA of the CDR3 is TGCGCCAGTGGACAGACCTATAATTCACCCCTCCACTTT. It is translated as CASGQTYNSPLHF.

The chain couples TRBV7-9 to TRBJ2-1; 12 nucleotides agree with TRBD2. This CDR3 is built from 15 residues. The ends lost 1 base at V and 11 bases at J; junction bases unmatched: 6. Germline-derived CDR1 and CDR2 are SEHNR and FQNEAQ (reference sequence). The CDR3 DNA reads TGTGCCAGCAGCTTAGGGACTAGCGGGGACGGACAGCAGTTCTTC. Translated: CASSLGTSGDGQQFF.

The chain joins TRBV7-8 to TRBJ2-2, with TRBD2 matching 10 bases. Germline CDR1 and CDR2: SGHVS and FQNEAQ. The trim removed 5 bases at V and 1 base at J, leaving 10 bases unmatched. The CDR3 spans 18 residues. This CDR3 is CASSPRNSGGLNTGELFF. CDR3 coding DNA: TGTGCCAGCAGCCCACGTAATAGCGGGGGGTTGAACACCGGGGAGCTGTTTTTT.

The genes are TRBV7-6 and TRBJ2-7; 8 nucleotides match TRBD1. With 2 bases clipped from V and 0 bases from J, the junction kept 6 bases outside the gene matches. Germline values: CDR1 SGHVS, CDR2 FNYEAQ. CDR3 length: 16 amino acids. CDR3 residues: CASSLPLTGGSYEQYF. DNA of the CDR3: TGTGCCAGCAGCTTACCCTTAACAGGGGGCTCCTACGAGCAGTACTTC.